This T cell receptor (beta chain) comes out of a study of control samples from healthy donors and cancer patients. V lost 4 bases to trimming and J lost 0 bases, with 10 bases between them. This CDR3 is 15 amino acids long. Germline assignment: CDR1 SQVTM and CDR2 ANQGSEA. The assay was immunoSEQ multiplex PCR, and TCRdb's table has in-frame clones only and misses some. The repertoire has around 250,000 clones, approximately 80% of them found once; the top ten carry roughly 15%. This receptor was taken from an older woman with lung cancer. The sample was PBMCs. The chain is built from TRBV29-1 and TRBJ2-6; weak D call: TRBD1 (6 bases). This chain's CDR3 is CSVGKDSSGANVLTF. CDR3 bases: TGCAGCGTTGGTAAGGACAGCTCTGGGGCCAACGTCCTGACTTTC.